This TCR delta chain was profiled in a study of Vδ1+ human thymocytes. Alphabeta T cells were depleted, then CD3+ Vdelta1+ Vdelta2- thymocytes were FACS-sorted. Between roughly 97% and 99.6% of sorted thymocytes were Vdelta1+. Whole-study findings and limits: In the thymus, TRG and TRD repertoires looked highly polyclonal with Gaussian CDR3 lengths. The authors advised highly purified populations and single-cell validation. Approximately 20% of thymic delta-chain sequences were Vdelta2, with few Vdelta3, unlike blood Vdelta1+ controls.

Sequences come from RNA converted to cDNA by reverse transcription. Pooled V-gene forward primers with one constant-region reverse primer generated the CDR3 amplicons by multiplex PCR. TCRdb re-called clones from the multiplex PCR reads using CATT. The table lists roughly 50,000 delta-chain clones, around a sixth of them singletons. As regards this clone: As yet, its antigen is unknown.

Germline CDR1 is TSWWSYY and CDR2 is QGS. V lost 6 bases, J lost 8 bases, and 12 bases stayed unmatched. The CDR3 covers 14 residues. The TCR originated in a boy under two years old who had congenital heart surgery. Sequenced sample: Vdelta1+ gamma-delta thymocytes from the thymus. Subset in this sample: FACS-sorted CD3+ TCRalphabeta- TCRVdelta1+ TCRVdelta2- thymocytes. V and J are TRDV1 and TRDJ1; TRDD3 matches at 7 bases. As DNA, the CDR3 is TGTGCTCTTGGAGGGCACATCCTGGGGGCAAAACTCATCTTT. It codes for CALGGHILGAKLIF.